This T cell receptor (beta chain) was recovered during a study of Ad26.COV2.S vaccination and SARS-CoV-2 variants. Trimming stripped 3 bases from V and 2 bases from J, with 11 bases between. The V gene's germline CDR1 is LNHDA and CDR2 SQIVND (reference sequence). CDR3 length equals 14 residues. Assay: immunoSEQ multiplex PCR; the TCRdb copy retains only in-frame clones and omits some. The table lists some 350,000 clones, just over 90% of them singletons. V and J are TRBV19 and TRBJ2-7; D might be TRBD1 (6 bases). The receptor's source is a human donor who had recovered from COVID-19. The sequencing here drew on peripheral blood, taken after recovery from COVID-19. CDR3 residues: CASSIPGQTYEQYF. The CDR3 DNA reads TGTGCCAGTAGTATTCCTGGACAGACCTACGAGCAGTACTTC.